Listed here is a single TCR beta chain. Its antigen remains unknown. Clones were read by immunoSEQ multiplex PCR, and TCRdb kept only the in-frame ones, dropping some. The data contain around 76,000 clones, 94% of them singletons. The sample originates from a study of OX40 agonist ivuxolimab in advanced cancers. Findings and limits, study-wide: Clonal expansion by week 6 occurred in CD4+ and CD8+ blood T cells (at 0.1 to 3.0 mg/kg).

The sequences come from CD4+ or CD8+ T cells sorted from blood, collected in a trial of the OX40 agonist ivuxolimab. This clonotype originated in an adult with an advanced solid tumor such as melanoma, head and neck, liver or kidney cancer.

The CDR3 reads CASTTADSSHYGYTF. DNA of the CDR3: TGTGCCAGCACCACCGCGGACAGTTCTCACTATGGCTACACCTTC. The rearrangement uses TRBV27 and TRBJ1-2; maybe TRBD1 (6 bases). The length of the CDR3 is 15 residues. Germline CDR1 is MNHEY and CDR2 is SMNVEV (reference sequence). Trimming cost V 7 bases and J 3 bases, with 18 bases left between them.